The 32 T cell receptor beta chains in this list originate from one sample, sequenced in a study of blood T cell repertoires in COVID-19. Assay used: immunoSEQ multiplex PCR; TCRdb lists only in-frame clones, some missing. The profile shows 45,000 to 55,000 clones, less than 90% of them singletons. Sequenced input: peripheral blood. The receptors shown here come from a man in his sixties with active COVID-19.

The V gene is TRBV2, the J gene TRBJ2-5, with TRBD1 as a possible D gene (6 bases). V gave up 5 bases and J gave up 4 bases, with 17 bases separating them. Germline V CDR1 and CDR2: SNHLY, FYNNEI. This CDR3 is 15 amino acids long. CDR3 in DNA: TGTGCCAGCAGTCAGGCAGGGGTGAAGTCAGAGACCCAGTACTTC. This gives the protein CASSQAGVKSETQYF.

The chain employs TRBV29-1 and TRBJ2-7; 9 nucleotides agree with TRBD2. The trim removed 6 bases at V and 2 bases at J, leaving 14 bases unmatched. The CDR3 runs to 16 residues. Looked up from germline, CDR1 is SQVTM and CDR2 is ANQGSEA. The CDR3 DNA reads TGCAGCGTCCCCCGGAGGACTCGCGGGGGGGCCTACGAGCAGTACTTC. This gives the protein CSVPRRTRGGAYEQYF.

The rearrangement uses TRBV7-8 and TRBJ1-1, with TRBD1 as a possible D gene (5 bases). V was shortened by 2 bases and J by 8 bases, with 9 bases between the two germline ends. CDR3 length: 12 amino acids. Germline CDR1 reads SGHVS; CDR2 reads FQNEAQ. CDR3 sequence (DNA): TGTGCCAGCAGCTTACGGACAAAGGAAGCTTTCTTT. Its translation is CASSLRTKEAFF. Supplemented by reference TRBV7-8 and TRBJ1-1, the full variable domain reads GAGVSQSPRYKVAKRGQDVALRCDPISGHVSLFWYQQALGQGPEFLTYFQNEAQLDKSGLPSDRFFAERPEGSVSTLKIQRTQQEDSAVYLCASSLRTKEAFFGQGTRLTVV.

The J gene is TRBJ1-1, the V gene TRBV28, with D unclear. The V and J ends lost 6 bases and 1 base respectively, with 18 bases between them. CDR1 is MDHEN and CDR2 is SYDVKM in the germline V gene. The CDR3 loop spans 16 amino acids. CDR3 sequence reads: CASSPAAEGSNTEAFF. In DNA, the CDR3 is TGTGCCAGCAGCCCGGCGGCCGAGGGTTCGAACACTGAAGCTTTCTTT.

The chain combines TRBV2 with TRBJ1-5, with a weak D call TRBD1 (6 bases). Germline CDR1 is SNHLY and CDR2 is FYNNEI. V dropped 1 base and J dropped 6 bases, with 10 bases sitting between them. The CDR3 consists of 14 residues. CDR3 bases: TGTGCCAGCAGTGAAGAACAGGGAAGTCAGCCCCAGCATTTT. It codes for CASSEEQGSQPQHF.

This clone was seen more than once but under ten times. This chain links TRBV7-2 with TRBJ2-2; 10 bases fit TRBD1. Germline V CDR1 and CDR2: SGHTA, FQGNSA. The CDR3 sequence is 18 residues long. With 1 base clipped from V and 7 bases from J, the junction kept 12 bases outside the gene matches. The CDR3 bases are TGTGCCAGCAGCTTAGGGCGAAGACAGGGGGCATGGATCGGGGAGCTGTTTTTT. Translating it yields CASSLGRRQGAWIGELFF.

The chain links TRBV18 to TRBJ2-2, with D possibly TRBD1 on 5 matching bases. V lost 3 bases and J lost 4, with 9 bases in between. CDR3 length equals 14 residues. The germline V gene encodes CDR1 KGHSH and CDR2 LQKENI. As DNA, the CDR3 is TGTGCCAGCTCACCGCTGGACACCACCGGGGAGCTGTTTTTT. This translates into CASSPLDTTGELFF. Full variable domain (remainder filled in from reference TRBV18 and TRBJ2-2): NAGVMQNPRHLVRRRGQEARLRCSPMKGHSHVYWYRQLPEEGLKFMVYLQKENIIDESGMPKERFSAEFPKEGPSILRIQQVVRGDSAAYFCASSPLDTTGELFFGEGSRLTVL.

V gene TRBV6-5 combines with J gene TRBJ1-1, with 8 nucleotides matching TRBD1. The CDR3 sequence is 14 residues long. With V trimmed by 6 bases and J by 3 bases, 6 bases remained unmatched. The germline CDR1 and CDR2 sequences are MNHEY and SVGAGI. The CDR3 coding sequence is TGTGCCAGCAGCCACAGGGGGTCTTACACTGAAGCTTTCTTT. Amino acids: CASSHRGSYTEAFF.

The chain uses TRBV19 and TRBJ2-3; 9 nucleotides line up with TRBD2. V trimming: 1 base; J trimming: 6 bases; junction bases outside the gene matches: 5. Germline assignment: CDR1 LNHDA and CDR2 SQIVND (reference sequence). The CDR3 consists of 15 residues. This chain's CDR3 is CASSIGASGADTQYF. The CDR3 DNA reads TGTGCCAGTAGTATAGGGGCTAGCGGGGCGGATACGCAGTATTTT.

The chain couples TRBV9 to TRBJ2-5; maybe TRBD2 (7 bases). Trimming pared 1 base from V and 1 base from J, leaving 11 bases between. CDR3 length: 15 amino acids. The V gene's germline CDR1 is SGDLS and CDR2 YYNGEE. The CDR3 loop reads CASSVWGGPQETQYF. In DNA form, the CDR3 reads TGTGCCAGCAGCGTATGGGGGGGGCCCCAAGAGACCCAGTACTTC.

The chain's CDR3 is CASSRTANNEQFF. CDR3 sequence (DNA): TGTGCCAGCAGCCGGACAGCTAACAATGAGCAGTTCTTC. The chain has TRBV7-9 and TRBJ2-1; D perhaps matches TRBD1 (6 bases). Deletions cut 5 bases from V and 5 bases from J, with 10 bases between. This CDR3 contains 13 residues. In germline, CDR1 is SEHNR, CDR2 FQNEAQ (reference sequence).

This clone was seen just once. The genes are TRBV28 and TRBJ1-2; D perhaps matches TRBD1 (5 bases). Germline V gene sequence: CDR1 MDHEN, CDR2 SYDVKM. The germline V and J ends were trimmed by 3 bases and 4 bases, with 12 bases remaining between them. The CDR3 runs to 14 residues. CDR3 nucleotide sequence: TGTGCCAGCAGTTTCACAAGGGGTGGCTATGGCTACACCTTC. Translating it yields CASSFTRGGYGYTF.

The gene calls are TRBV30 and TRBJ2-7; 8 bases map to TRBD1. Unmatched junction bases numbered 16, after V lost 3 bases and J lost 9 bases. This CDR3 has 15 residues. Germline loops: CDR1 GTSNPN, CDR2 SVGIG (reference sequence). The CDR3 sequence: CAWRGPGQAGFGQYF. The CDR3 bases are TGTGCCTGGAGGGGACCGGGACAGGCTGGCTTTGGGCAGTACTTC. The full variable domain, in which reference TRBV30 and TRBJ2-7 provide the parts outside the CDR3, is SQTIHQWPATLVQPVGSPLSLECTVEGTSNPNLYWYRQAAGRGLQLLFYSVGIGQISSEVPQNLSASRPQDRQFILSSKKLLLSDSGFYLCAWRGPGQAGFGQYFGPGTRLTVT.

CDR3 sequence reads: CASSISRGPLYEQYF. DNA of the CDR3: TGTGCCAGTAGTATCAGCAGGGGACCCCTCTACGAGCAGTACTTC. The chain couples TRBV19 to TRBJ2-7, with D possibly matching TRBD1 (6 bases). The CDR3 extends over 15 amino acids. Germline values: CDR1 LNHDA, CDR2 SQIVND (reference sequence). The V end lost 3 bases, the J end lost 3 bases, and 15 bases lay between the germline ends. Supplemented by reference TRBV19 and TRBJ2-7, the full variable domain reads DGGITQSPKYLFRKEGQNVTLSCEQNLNHDAMYWYRQDPGQGLRLIYYSQIVNDFQKGDIAEGYSVSREKKESFPLTVTSAQKNPTAFYLCASSISRGPLYEQYFGPGTRLTVT.

This clone was picked up a small number of times. The V and J genes are TRBV27 and TRBJ1-1; TRBD1 might be the D (6 bases). Trimming stripped 8 bases from V and 6 bases from J, with 16 bases between. CDR1 and CDR2 from the germline V gene are MNHEY and SMNVEV (reference sequence). The CDR3 is 13 amino acids. The CDR3: CASRLRGSAEAFF. The CDR3, as DNA: TGTGCCAGCCGTCTCAGGGGCAGCGCTGAAGCTTTCTTT.

This chain uses TRBV28 with TRBJ2-1, with 14 nucleotides matching TRBD2. Trimming at V came to 7 bases and at J to 5 bases, leaving 13 bases not matched to a gene. The CDR3 extends over 18 amino acids. Germline V gene lookup returns CDR1 MDHEN and CDR2 SYDVKM. The CDR3: CASTPQGLAGAGHNEQFF. CDR3 bases: TGTGCCAGCACCCCTCAGGGACTAGCGGGAGCGGGGCACAATGAGCAGTTCTTC.

This chain's CDR3 is CSAGGVREQYF. The CDR3 DNA sequence: TGCAGTGCTGGCGGGGTTCGGGAGCAGTACTTC. The chain couples TRBV20-1 to TRBJ2-7; D is possibly TRBD2 (6 bases). The germline gives CDR1 DFQATT, CDR2 SNEGSKA (reference sequence). There are 11 residues in the CDR3. V lost 5 bases and J 7 bases, leaving 12 bases between the germline ends.

The rearrangement joins TRBV24-1 to TRBJ2-3, with 8 bases matching TRBD1. The J segment lost 0 bases and the V segment lost 10 bases, leaving 11 bases of the junction unmatched. Germline CDR1 and CDR2: KGHDR and SFDVKD. The CDR3 has 16 residues. The CDR3 loop reads CATNRRDRGSTDTQYF. The CDR3 DNA follows: TGTGCCACTAACCGCCGAGACAGGGGAAGCACAGATACGCAGTATTTT.

The chain joins TRBV28 to TRBJ1-1, with unresolved D. The ends were cut back, 7 bases at V and 5 bases at J, with 14 bases in the middle. This CDR3 is 13 amino acids long. Germline lookup yields CDR1 MDHEN and CDR2 SYDVKM. CDR3 loop: CASTGPRETEAFF. The CDR3 DNA is TGTGCCAGCACGGGCCCGAGGGAAACTGAAGCTTTCTTT.

The gene calls are TRBV7-9 and TRBJ1-5, with 7 bases identical to TRBD1. The CDR3 consists of 15 residues. Per the germline V gene, CDR1 is SEHNR and CDR2 is FQNEAQ (reference sequence). The V gene end was trimmed by 3 bases and the J gene end by 6 bases; junction bases not matched to a gene: 8. CDR3 sequence (DNA): TGTGCCAGCAGCTTTGCAGGGGGTGTAGGTCAGCCCCAGCATTTT. Residues: CASSFAGGVGQPQHF.

This clone was seen only a few times. The J gene is TRBJ2-3, the V gene TRBV4-2; TRBD2 matches 7 bases. The CDR3 is 16 amino acids. With V trimmed by 0 bases and J by 5 bases, 8 bases remained unmatched. Germline assignment: CDR1 LGHNA and CDR2 YNFKEQ. CDR3 sequence: CASSQELAEGRDTQYF. The CDR3 coding sequence is TGTGCCAGCAGCCAAGAGCTAGCGGAAGGGAGAGATACGCAGTATTTT.

The V call is TRBV27, the J call TRBJ2-1; 9 nucleotides align to TRBD1. Germline CDR1 and CDR2: MNHEY and SMNVEV (reference sequence). The CDR3 runs to 16 residues. Germline trimming cut 1 base from V and 10 bases from J; bases unmatched to any gene: 11. The DNA of the CDR3 is TGTGCCAGCAGTTTATTTTACAGGGGGCGGGTTTGGGAGCAGTTCTTC. Amino acid sequence: CASSLFYRGRVWEQFF.

This clone was observed a single time. V and J are TRBV5-1 and TRBJ2-3, with a tentative D call TRBD2 (6 bases). The CDR3 extends over 11 amino acids. Germline CDR1 and CDR2: SGHRS and YFSETQ. V was trimmed by 1 base and J by 10 bases, leaving 7 bases between them. The CDR3 DNA reads TGCGCCAGCAGCTTGTCGGGGGCGCAGTATTTT. This codes for CASSLSGAQYF.

CDR3 amino acids: CASSDSGTGPEGYTF. DNA of the CDR3: TGTGCCAGCAGCGACTCCGGGACAGGGCCTGAAGGCTACACCTTC. The chain carries TRBV7-9 and TRBJ1-2; TRBD1 agrees at 9 bases. Germline CDR1 SEHNR, CDR2 FQNEAQ (reference sequence). Trimming at V came to 5 bases and at J to 8 bases, leaving 12 bases not matched to a gene. This CDR3 spans 15 amino acids.

The chain combines TRBV5-1 with TRBJ2-1; D unresolved. The CDR3 consists of 15 residues. V dropped 0 bases and J dropped 0 bases, with 7 bases sitting between them. Germline values: CDR1 SGHRS, CDR2 YFSETQ. The DNA for the CDR3 is TGCGCCAGCAGCTTGGAACTTAACTCCTACAATGAGCAGTTCTTC. Encoded protein: CASSLELNSYNEQFF.

This clone was detected only once. The rearrangement links TRBV28 to TRBJ1-2; a possible D gene is TRBD1 (6 bases). Germline CDR1 is MDHEN and CDR2 is SYDVKM. The CDR3 runs to 18 residues. Trimming left V 3 bases short and J 0 bases short, with 20 bases between. The CDR3 region is CASSFAPHDRNANYGYTF. The CDR3 coding sequence is TGTGCCAGCAGTTTCGCACCTCACGACAGGAATGCTAACTATGGCTACACCTTC.

This chain uses TRBV25-1 with TRBJ2-1, with 8 bases identical to TRBD1. The V gene end was trimmed by 5 bases and the J gene end by 7 bases; junction bases not matched to a gene: 4. Germline values: CDR1 MGHDK, CDR2 SYGVNS. The CDR3 is 13 amino acids. CDR3 DNA: TGTGCCAGCAGTTTGACAGGGGAAAATGAGCAGTTCTTC. As protein: CASSLTGENEQFF.

The chain carries TRBV5-1 and TRBJ1-4; D is unresolved. Germline V gives CDR1 SGHRS, CDR2 YFSETQ. Trimming shortened V by 4 bases and J by 7 bases, and 14 bases separated the two germline ends. CDR3 length: 14 residues. In nucleotides, the CDR3 is TGCGCCAGCAGCCCCCGGTCCCGGGGTGAAAAACTGTTTTTT. This sequence encodes CASSPRSRGEKLFF.

This chain uses TRBV6-2 or TRBV6-3 with TRBJ2-3; possibly TRBD2 for D (6 bases). CDR1 MNHEY and CDR2 SVGEGT come from the germline V gene. V gave up 4 bases and J gave up 2 bases, with 13 bases separating them. This CDR3 comprises 15 residues. CDR3 residues: CASSSGGLTTDTQYF. The CDR3 nucleotides are TGTGCCAGCAGTTCCGGAGGGTTAACCACAGATACGCAGTATTTT.

The chain has TRBV24-1 and TRBJ2-1; the D is unclear. V gave up 3 bases and J gave up 6 bases, with 8 bases separating them. The CDR3 is 13 amino acids. Germline CDR1 KGHDR, CDR2 SFDVKD. The CDR3 DNA sequence: TGTGCCACCAGTGATCCCCCTACCAATGAGCAGTTCTTC. Protein product: CATSDPPTNEQFF.

The V gene is TRBV6-5, the J gene TRBJ2-7; the match to TRBD1 covers 7 bases. V gave up 6 bases and J gave up 3 bases; unmatched junction bases: 8. Germline CDR1 MNHEY, CDR2 SVGAGI. The CDR3 has 14 residues. CDR3 residues: CASSPRGLVYEQYF. CDR3 DNA sequence: TGTGCCAGCAGCCCGAGGGGGCTCGTCTACGAGCAGTACTTC.

The V gene is TRBV6-4, the J gene TRBJ2-2; the D gene is possibly TRBD1 (5 bases). Trimming shortened V by 8 bases and J by 2 bases, and 18 bases separated the two germline ends. The CDR3 totals 16 residues. Germline assignment: CDR1 MRHNA and CDR2 SNTAGT. The CDR3, as DNA: TGTGCCAGCTCCAGAGAAGGACACCTCAACACCGGGGAGCTGTTTTTT. Translation: CASSREGHLNTGELFF.